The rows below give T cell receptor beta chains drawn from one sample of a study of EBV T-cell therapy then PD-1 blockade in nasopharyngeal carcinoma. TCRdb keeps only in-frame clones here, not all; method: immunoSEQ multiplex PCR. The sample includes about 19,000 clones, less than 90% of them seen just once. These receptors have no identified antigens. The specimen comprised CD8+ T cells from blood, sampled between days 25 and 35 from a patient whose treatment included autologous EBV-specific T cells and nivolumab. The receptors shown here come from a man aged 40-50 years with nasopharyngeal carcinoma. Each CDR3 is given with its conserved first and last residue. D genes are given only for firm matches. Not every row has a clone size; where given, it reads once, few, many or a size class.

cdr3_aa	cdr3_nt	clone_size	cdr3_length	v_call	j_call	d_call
CAINSGTVNEKLFF	TGTGCCATCAACTCCGGGACAGTAAATGAAAAACTGTTTTTT	-	14	TRBV10-3	TRBJ1-4	TRBD1
CASGGRGGYNSPLHF	TGTGCCAGCGGGGGCAGGGGAGGCTATAATTCACCCCTCCACTTT	-	15	TRBV27	TRBJ1-6	-
CASSYGGQNNNEQFF	TGTGCCAGCAGTTACGGTGGCCAGAACAACAATGAGCAGTTCTTC	-	15	TRBV6-5	TRBJ2-1	-
CASSLKGDEQFF	TGTGCCAGCAGCTTAAAGGGGGATGAGCAGTTCTTC	-	12	TRBV7-9	TRBJ2-1	-
CASSLYPGTAKQFF	TGTGCCAGCAGTTTGTATCCCGGGACAGCAAAGCAGTTCTTC	-	14	TRBV27	TRBJ2-1	TRBD1
CASSPSERVYGYTF	TGTGCCAGCAGCCCCTCTGAGAGGGTTTATGGCTACACCTTC	many	14	TRBV9	TRBJ1-2	-
CASSQEGLRDRGIMVVAKNIQYF	TGTGCCAGCAGCCAAGAGGGGTTAAGAGACAGGGGGATTATGGTAGTGGCCAAAAACATTCAGTACTTC	-	23	TRBV3-1/TRBV3-2	TRBJ2-4	TRBD1
CASSQTGASQETQYF	TGTGCCAGCAGCCAGACGGGGGCTTCCCAAGAGACCCAGTACTTC	once	15	TRBV3-1/TRBV3-2	TRBJ2-5	-
CASSPQIESSGNTIYF	TGTGCCAGCAGTCCACAAATAGAAAGCTCTGGAAACACCATATATTTT	-	16	TRBV25-1	TRBJ1-3	-
CASSLVGRPHPKTQYF	TGCGCCAGCAGCTTGGTGGGTAGACCCCATCCAAAGACCCAGTACTTC	-	16	TRBV5-1	TRBJ2-5	-
CASDGGLYNEQFF	TGTGCCAGTGACGGGGGGCTTTACAATGAGCAGTTCTTC	-	13	TRBV19	TRBJ2-1	-
CASSGQPGGNEQFF	TGCGCCAGCAGTGGACAGCCAGGGGGCAATGAGCAGTTCTTC	-	14	TRBV10-2	TRBJ2-1	TRBD1
CASSLSLQGSRNQPQHF	TGTGCCAGCAGCTTGTCCCTCCAGGGGTCGCGCAATCAGCCCCAGCATTTT	-	17	TRBV7-9	TRBJ1-5	-
CASSLDASPGQPQHF	TGTGCCAGCAGCCTCGACGCGAGTCCCGGTCAGCCCCAGCATTTT	-	15	TRBV3-1/TRBV3-2	TRBJ1-5	-
CASSTGLTGWNEQFF	TGTGCCAGTTCGACAGGGCTAACGGGGTGGAATGAGCAGTTCTTC	-	15	TRBV19	TRBJ2-1	TRBD1
CASSRRGYSNQPQHF	TGTGCCAGCAGTCGGAGAGGTTATAGCAATCAGCCCCAGCATTTT	-	15	TRBV6-2/TRBV6-3	TRBJ1-5	-
CASTSNWGDTEAFF	TGTGCCAGCACCTCCAATTGGGGGGACACTGAAGCTTTCTTT	-	14	TRBV9	TRBJ1-1	-
CASSWGLAGNEQFF	TGCGCCAGCAGCTGGGGACTAGCGGGCAATGAGCAGTTCTTC	-	14	TRBV4-3	TRBJ2-1	TRBD2
CASSLSGGGRYNEQFF	TGTGCCAGCAGCCTCTCCGGGGGAGGGCGATACAATGAGCAGTTCTTC	-	16	TRBV3-1/TRBV3-2	TRBJ2-1	TRBD2
CASSFSPSVDEQYF	TGTGCCAGCAGTTTCTCTCCTAGCGTCGACGAGCAGTACTTC	-	14	TRBV6-2/TRBV6-3	TRBJ2-7	-
CASSLVSRVEQFF	TGTGCCAGCAGCTTGGTTTCTAGGGTTGAGCAGTTCTTC	-	13	TRBV5-5	TRBJ2-1	-
CASATGTAGSSTDTQYF	TGTGCCAGCGCGACTGGCACAGCGGGGTCTAGCACAGATACGCAGTATTTT	-	17	TRBV7-9	TRBJ2-3	TRBD2
CASSLRGRDTEAFF	TGTGCCAGCAGCTTAAGGGGGCGGGACACTGAAGCTTTCTTT	-	14	TRBV7-4	TRBJ1-1	TRBD1
CASCTTAGPTDTQYF	TGTGCCAGCTGCACAACAGCGGGCCCCACAGATACGCAGTATTTT	-	15	TRBV27	TRBJ2-3	-
CASSLGGSYEQYF	TGTGCCAGCAGCTTAGGAGGTTCCTACGAGCAGTACTTC	once	13	TRBV11-3	TRBJ2-7	-
CASSRGGESYNEQFF	TGTGCCAGCAGCCGGGGGGGGGAGTCCTACAATGAGCAGTTCTTC	-	15	TRBV2	TRBJ2-1	TRBD2
CAISDPRGPRGRADTQYF	TGTGCCATCAGTGACCCCCGTGGCCCCAGGGGCCGTGCAGATACGCAGTATTTT	once	18	TRBV10-3	TRBJ2-3	-
CASSTSMGRESGANVLTF	TGTGCCAGCAGCACCTCAATGGGGCGGGAATCTGGGGCCAACGTCCTGACTTTC	-	18	TRBV7-3	TRBJ2-6	-
CSVEPLDRSSYNEQFF	TGCAGCGTTGAACCCCTTGACAGAAGCTCCTACAATGAGCAGTTCTTC	-	16	TRBV29-1	TRBJ2-1	-
CASSFEASGGQETQYF	TGTGCCAGCAGTTTCGAGGCTAGCGGGGGGCAAGAGACCCAGTACTTC	few	16	TRBV6-5	TRBJ2-5	TRBD2
CASSQGSREQYF	TGTGCCAGCAGCCAGGGTTCTAGAGAGCAGTACTTC	-	12	TRBV7-9	TRBJ2-7	-
CAGSGGMALRVNTEAFF	TGTGCCGGCAGTGGGGGGATGGCGTTGCGGGTGAACACTGAAGCTTTCTTT	-	17	TRBV7-9	TRBJ1-1	-
CASSQQGRTEAFF	TGTGCCAGCAGCCAACAGGGGCGGACTGAAGCTTTCTTT	few	13	TRBV9	TRBJ1-1	TRBD1
CASKAVQGSTEAFF	TGTGCCAGCAAGGCGGTTCAGGGATCCACTGAAGCTTTCTTT	once	14	TRBV27	TRBJ1-1	-
CASSLGTANQPQHF	TGTGCCAGCAGCTTAGGGACAGCAAATCAGCCCCAGCATTTT	-	14	TRBV7-9	TRBJ1-5	-
CASSYLFLGAQYF	TGTGCCAGCAGTTATCTATTTTTAGGTGCGCAGTATTTT	once	13	TRBV6-2/TRBV6-3	TRBJ2-3	-
CASSQETGMYTGELFF	TGCGCCAGCAGCCAAGAGACGGGGATGTATACCGGGGAGCTGTTTTTT	-	16	TRBV4-3	TRBJ2-2	-
CASSESGSYSGANVLTF	TGTGCCAGCAGTGAATCGGGCAGCTACTCTGGGGCCAACGTCCTGACTTTC	-	17	TRBV25-1	TRBJ2-6	-
CASSFVSSYEQYF	TGTGCCAGCAGCTTCGTGAGCTCCTACGAGCAGTACTTC	-	13	TRBV27	TRBJ2-7	-
CASSFLSGNSPLHF	TGCGCCAGCAGCTTCTTGTCCGGGAATTCACCCCTCCACTTT	-	14	TRBV4-1	TRBJ1-6	-
CASRLNWSQETQYF	TGTGCAAGTCGCTTAAACTGGTCCCAAGAGACCCAGTACTTC	-	14	TRBV12-2	TRBJ2-5	-
CASTWGDTQYF	TGTGCCAGCACTTGGGGGGATACGCAGTATTTT	large	11	TRBV25-1	TRBJ2-3	-
CASTRMGRLSYEQYF	TGTGCCAGCACCCGTATGGGGCGATTGTCCTACGAGCAGTACTTC	-	15	TRBV7-2	TRBJ2-7	-